This T cell receptor (beta chain) emerged from a study of T cells after yellow fever vaccination. The length of the CDR3 is 20 amino acids, counting both ends. This clonotype was recorded a few times. The DNA is omitted, as the CDR3 cannot be located on it reliably, and the CDR3 follows TCRdb's listing. Each CDR3 protein is one row after TCRdb ran MiXCR on the 5' RACE reads. The sample records some 350,000 distinct CDR3 sequences, 3% to 4.5% being singletons. The material sequenced was PBMCs, taken 5 days after the yellow fever booster vaccination. The chain links TRBV7-5 to TRBJ1-6; the table's D call, TRBD1, was not checked against the DNA. TRBV7-5 is labeled a pseudogene. The sequence was collected from a man aged 18 to 29 who received the YFV17D yellow fever vaccine. Here the CDR3 reads CISVPEAYIGQGATNSPLHF.